This T cell receptor (beta chain) came from a study of shared clonotypes between healthy human individuals. Study findings and constraints: The genetic and exposure-history diversity represented was limited by few donors.

Note on this clone: Its specificity is not known. This sample includes further DNA sequences coding for the same CDR3.

Replicate sorted-subset PCRs were loaded with roughly 190 ng DNA, about 28,000 T cell genomes. Clones were sequenced by immunoSEQ multiplex PCR, and TCRdb holds only the in-frame ones, with some missing. The sample shows approximately 2.4 million clones, 90% to 97% of them seen only once. Every contributor of samples was a Caucasian grown-up residing in Nashville, Tennessee. Naive CD45RA+ and memory CD45RA-negative subsets were split from CD4+ cells. The CDR3 loop spans 11 amino acids. Germline V gene data show CDR1 as KGHSH and CDR2 as LQKENI. The V and J ends lost 8 bases and 6 bases respectively, with 9 bases between them.

The sample comprised naive CD4+ T cells sorted from blood. Subset indicated: CD45RA+ positively selected. The source is a man between 18 and 29 years old in good health. J is TRBJ2-3 and V is TRBV18; D not certain. The CDR3 reads CASTQGDTQYF. The CDR3, as DNA: TGTGCCAGCACGCAAGGGGATACGCAGTATTTT.